These 24 T cell receptor beta chains share one sample of origin, sequenced in a study of naive and memory T cell subsets. Both TRBC1 and TRBC2 were covered by a beta constant-region primer of two equimolar oligonucleotides. Four rounds of PCR amplified the ligated cDNA using nested alpha and beta constant-region primers plus SP2. In TCRdb, the UMI-ligation and nested PCR reads were re-called with MiXCR into one record per CDR3 protein. The sample lists roughly 140,000 distinct CDR3 sequences; roughly a fifth were seen once. The antigens for these receptors are not known. Study-wide results and caveats: Naive repertoires, especially CD8, held a few larger clonotypes, possibly memory cells re-expressing CD45RA.

Sequenced: naive CD8+ T cells from blood. The receptors come from a human donor in good health.

The V gene is TRBV12-3 or TRBV12-4, the J gene TRBJ1-4; 8 bases map to TRBD1. V trimming: 8 bases; J trimming: 6 bases; junction bases outside the gene matches: 11. The CDR3 runs 15 residues. This chain's CDR3 is CASGNIGTGYEKLFF. The CDR3 nucleotides are TGTGCCAGCGGGAATATCGGGACAGGATATGAAAAACTGTTTTTT.

This clonotype was seen a few times. The chain joins TRBV6-2 or TRBV6-3 to TRBJ2-1; D perhaps matches TRBD1 (5 bases). Germline assignment: CDR1 MNHEY and CDR2 SVGEGT. Deletions cut 2 bases from V and 6 bases from J, with 14 bases between. This CDR3 is 15 amino acids long. The CDR3 reads CASSYGAESFNEQFF. The CDR3 DNA reads as TGTGCCAGCAGTTACGGGGCGGAAAGCTTCAATGAGCAGTTCTTC.

The sample holds a few counts of this clonotype. The rearrangement joins TRBV28 to TRBJ2-1; D possibly corresponds to TRBD2 (6 bases). This CDR3 spans 15 amino acids. V was clipped by 6 bases and J by 3 bases, with 15 bases between them. The germline V gene has CDR1 MDHEN and CDR2 SYDVKM. The CDR3 DNA reads TGTGCCAGCAGGCGGGTAGCGGATTTCTACAATGAGCAGTTCTTC. Its translation is CASRRVADFYNEQFF.

The gene calls are TRBV28 and TRBJ1-4; TRBD1 matches 8 bases. Germline V gene sequence: CDR1 MDHEN, CDR2 SYDVKM. The CDR3 length is 14 residues. The junction had 2 bases not matched to a gene; V was cut back by 2 bases and J by 6 bases. The CDR3 bases are TGTGCCAGCAGTTTAGGACAGGGTCATGAAAAACTGTTTTTT. Translation gives CASSLGQGHEKLFF.

The V call is TRBV5-6, the J call TRBJ2-2, with unresolved D. V lost 4 bases and J 6 bases, leaving 13 bases between the germline ends. The CDR3 totals 14 residues. From germline, CDR1 is SGHDT and CDR2 YYEEEE. The DNA for the CDR3 is TGTGCCAGCAGCCCCGGTTCAGGTCCCGGGGAGCTGTTTTTT. It translates to CASSPGSGPGELFF.

This clonotype was recorded at least ten times. This chain connects TRBV29-1 to TRBJ2-7, with D perhaps matching TRBD2 (5 bases). This CDR3 is 13 amino acids long. V gave up 4 bases and J gave up 0 bases, with 10 bases separating them. CDR1 and CDR2 from the germline V gene are SQVTM and ANQGSEA. CDR3 sequence: CSVGTGSSYEQYF. CDR3 DNA: TGCAGCGTTGGGACGGGGAGCTCCTACGAGCAGTACTTC.

The rearrangement uses TRBV7-3 and TRBJ2-3; D call uncertain. This CDR3 region has 12 residues. V was pared by 4 bases and J by 2 bases, with 4 bases between. CDR1 SGHTA and CDR2 FQGTGA come from the germline V gene. This CDR3 is CASSSHTDTQYF. The CDR3 nucleotides are TGTGCCAGCAGCTCGCACACAGATACGCAGTATTTT.

This clonotype came up a few times. The chain recombines TRBV28 with TRBJ1-3; 11 positions match TRBD1. The CDR3 contains 16 residues. J was trimmed by 3 bases and V by 2 bases; bases with no gene match: 3. The germline V gene has CDR1 MDHEN and CDR2 SYDVKM. The CDR3 loop is CASSLGQGALGNTIYF. DNA of the CDR3: TGTGCCAGCAGTTTAGGACAGGGGGCGCTTGGAAACACCATATATTTT.

This clonotype has a handful of counts. V gene TRBV28 combines with J gene TRBJ2-7, with 7 bases matching TRBD1. The CDR3 runs to 14 residues. The trim removed 5 bases at V and 6 bases at J, leaving 10 bases unmatched. Germline CDR1 and CDR2: MDHEN and SYDVKM. The CDR3 reads CASSLQGQEIEQYF. The CDR3 DNA reads TGTGCCAGCAGTCTACAGGGGCAGGAAATCGAGCAGTACTTC.

The chain is built from TRBV30 and TRBJ1-1, with D hard to call. Looked up from germline, CDR1 is GTSNPN and CDR2 is SVGIG (reference sequence). The CDR3 is made up of 14 amino acids. Deletions cut 3 bases from V and 1 base from J, with 12 bases between. The CDR3 here is CAWRFMEGNTEAFF. CDR3 coding DNA: TGTGCCTGGAGATTTATGGAGGGGAACACTGAAGCTTTCTTT.

The V gene is TRBV6-5, the J gene TRBJ1-6, with TRBD1 matching 7 bases. The CDR3 consists of 15 residues. V trimming: 4 bases; J trimming: 7 bases; junction bases outside the gene matches: 7. Germline V gene data show CDR1 as MNHEY and CDR2 as SVGAGI. The CDR3 DNA follows: TGTGCCAGCAGTTCAATCGGGACAGACAATTCACCCCTCCACTTT. It yields the protein CASSSIGTDNSPLHF.

The chain joins TRBV13 to TRBJ1-5; D remains unclear. The V and J ends lost 5 bases and 6 bases respectively, with 8 bases between them. Germline V gene lookup returns CDR1 PRHDT and CDR2 FYEKMQ (reference sequence). This CDR3 is built from 12 residues. The CDR3 here is CASSVLGQPQHF. CDR3 sequence (DNA): TGTGCCAGCAGCGTACTAGGTCAGCCCCAGCATTTT.

This clonotype was counted between two and nine times. This sequence joins TRBV4-3 and TRBJ1-4; D possibly corresponds to TRBD1 (6 bases). The germline V gene has CDR1 LGHNA and CDR2 YSLEER. The V end was cut by 0 bases, the J end by 7 bases, with 12 bases between. The CDR3 is made up of 15 amino acids. The CDR3 region has the DNA TGCGCCAGCAGCCAAGATTCTGCAGGGGTTGAAAAACTGTTTTTT. This gives the protein CASSQDSAGVEKLFF.

The table lists this clonotype with a few counts. The V gene is TRBV29-1, the J gene TRBJ2-7; TRBD1 might be the D (6 bases). The V gene lost 5 bases and the J gene lost 7 bases, with 18 bases spanning the gap. CDR1 SQVTM and CDR2 ANQGSEA come from the germline V gene. The CDR3 covers 13 residues. In nucleotides, the CDR3 is TGCAGCGTTATAACAACAGGGTCGAGGGAGCAGTACTTC. This gives the protein CSVITTGSREQYF.

This clonotype was counted ten times or more. The V and J genes are TRBV29-1 and TRBJ2-7, with 8 bases lining up with TRBD2. After removal of 4 bases from V and 2 bases from J, the junction contained 7 bases not matched to a gene. Germline-derived CDR1 and CDR2 are SQVTM and ANQGSEA. The CDR3 totals 14 residues. This CDR3 reads CSVGSAGGPYEQYF. The CDR3 DNA is TGCAGCGTTGGTTCGGCGGGAGGCCCCTACGAGCAGTACTTC.

This CDR3 is CASSSEWGSRGTQYF. The CDR3 DNA is TGTGCCAGCAGCTCAGAGTGGGGGTCCAGGGGGACCCAGTACTTC. The genes are TRBV13 and TRBJ2-5; D might be TRBD1 (6 bases). This CDR3 comprises 15 residues. The V gene lost 4 bases and the J gene lost 7 bases, with 19 bases spanning the gap. Looked up from germline, CDR1 is PRHDT and CDR2 is FYEKMQ (reference sequence).

The table lists this clonotype with a few counts. This chain connects TRBV7-6 to TRBJ1-1; D gene uncertain. The CDR3 has 13 amino acids. Germline loops: CDR1 SGHVS, CDR2 FNYEAQ. V lost 1 base to trimming and J lost 7 bases, with 10 bases between them. Here the CDR3 reads CASSLVGQSEAFF. Here the CDR3 DNA reads TGTGCCAGCAGCTTAGTAGGGCAGAGTGAAGCTTTCTTT.

This clonotype was observed a few times. The rearrangement joins TRBV18 to TRBJ2-7; tentatively, D is TRBD1 or TRBD2 (5 bases each). Germline CDR1 KGHSH, CDR2 LQKENI. The CDR3 consists of 12 residues. The V gene lost 2 bases and the J gene lost 7 bases, with 9 bases spanning the gap. The CDR3 region is CASSPLGTEQYF. The CDR3 coding sequence is TGTGCCAGCTCACCATTAGGGACGGAGCAGTACTTC. Complete variable domain (other parts from reference TRBV18 and TRBJ2-7): NAGVMQNPRHLVRRRGQEARLRCSPMKGHSHVYWYRQLPEEGLKFMVYLQKENIIDESGMPKERFSAEFPKEGPSILRIQQVVRGDSAAYFCASSPLGTEQYFGPGTRLTVT.

The rearrangement joins TRBV6-6 to TRBJ2-1; TRBD2 is a possible D gene (5 bases). The CDR3 is 16 amino acids. The V gene's germline CDR1 is MNHNY and CDR2 SVGAGI (reference sequence). Trimming took off 0 bases at V and 0 bases at J, with 9 bases between the two ends. The CDR3 sequence is CASSYSAGDSYNEQFF. The CDR3 DNA reads as TGTGCCAGCAGTTACTCGGCCGGGGACTCCTACAATGAGCAGTTCTTC.

The gene calls are TRBV13 and TRBJ1-4; D is undetermined. The CDR3 runs to 13 residues. Germline V gives CDR1 PRHDT, CDR2 FYEKMQ (reference sequence). V was trimmed by 2 bases and J by 4 bases, leaving 5 bases between them. CDR3 in amino acids: CASSLWGNEKLFF. The CDR3 region has the DNA TGTGCCAGCAGCTTATGGGGTAATGAAAAACTGTTTTTT.

The CDR3 DNA is TGTGCCAGCAGTGACAGGGGCCTAAGCTCCTACAATGAGCAGTTCTTC. Its translation is CASSDRGLSSYNEQFF. V and J are TRBV2 and TRBJ2-1, with D tentatively TRBD1 (6 bases). Per germline, CDR1 SNHLY and CDR2 FYNNEI. The CDR3 sequence is 16 residues long. V was shortened by 3 bases and J by 0 bases, with 12 bases between the two germline ends. The entire variable domain, with the rest obtained from reference TRBV2 and TRBJ2-1, is as follows: EPEVTQTPSHQVTQMGQEVILRCVPISNHLYFYWYRQILGQKVEFLVSFYNNEISEKSEIFDDQFSVERPDGSNFTLKIRSTKLEDSAMYFCASSDRGLSSYNEQFFGPGTRLTVL.

This clonotype was seen a handful of times. The J gene is TRBJ1-5, the V gene TRBV6-6; TRBD1 matches 9 bases. The CDR3 spans 14 residues. From germline, CDR1 is MNHNY and CDR2 SVGAGI (reference sequence). V lost 5 bases to trimming and J lost 6 bases; unmatched junction nucleotides: 5. This CDR3 is CASSPTGGSQPQHF. As DNA, the CDR3 is TGTGCCAGCAGTCCTACAGGGGGCTCTCAGCCCCAGCATTTT.

This clonotype was counted only a few times. The rearrangement joins TRBV29-1 to TRBJ1-2, with D possibly being TRBD1 (6 bases). V lost 6 bases to trimming and J lost 2 bases, with 16 bases between them. This CDR3 has 14 amino acids. Germline CDR1 SQVTM, CDR2 ANQGSEA. The CDR3 coding sequence is TGCAGCGTATTGAGCCGGGGGCCGAACTATGGCTACACCTTC. Translated: CSVLSRGPNYGYTF. Supplemented by reference TRBV29-1 and TRBJ1-2, the full variable domain reads SAVISQKPSRDICQRGTSLTIQCQVDSQVTMMFWYRQQPGQSLTLIATANQGSEATYESGFVIDKFPISRPNLTFSTLTVSNMSPEDSSIYLCSVLSRGPNYGYTFGSGTRLTVV.

The chain combines TRBV15 with TRBJ2-1, with 7 bases lining up with TRBD1. Germline trimming cut 0 bases from V and 7 bases from J; bases unmatched to any gene: 9. This CDR3 region has 16 residues. From germline, CDR1 is LNHNV and CDR2 YYDKDF (reference sequence). The CDR3 DNA sequence: TGTGCCACCAGCAGAGATAGCGACAGGGTAGGGAATGAGCAGTTCTTC. Encoded protein: CATSRDSDRVGNEQFF. Full variable domain (rest looked up from reference TRBV15 and TRBJ2-1): DAMVIQNPRYQVTQFGKPVTLSCSQTLNHNVMYWYQQKSSQAPKLLFHYYDKDFNNEADTPDNFQSRRPNTSFCFLDIRSPGLGDTAMYLCATSRDSDRVGNEQFFGPGTRLTVL.